Sequencing of this TCR beta chain was carried out in a study of tumor-infiltrating lymphocytes in localized non-small cell lung cancer (dated by TCRdb to the early 2020s). For context, the study as a whole: The cohort covered several histologies, both smokers and never-smokers, and patients whose samples were collected after neoadjuvant chemotherapy. The overall ICON cohort comprised over 120 surgical patients with localized non-small cell lung cancer whose tumors were resected. TCR sequencing was one of several integrated assays, alongside flow cytometry, multiplex immunofluorescence, RNA-seq, exome sequencing and proteomics, applied to the same patients. Each patient contributed resected tumor tissue and uninvolved lung tissue from the same patient, described as non-adjacent to the tumor. For 55 to 70 patients, immunoSEQ T-cell fraction was compared between paired tumor and uninvolved lung.

What the study reported, not specific to this receptor: Assay coverage varied across patients depending on available tissue quantity, so only a subset of the cohort had TCR sequencing. Recurrence-free survival showed no association with tumor T-cell fraction from TCR sequencing (p = 0.61). Because different assays used different pieces of the same tissue, technical variation could not be distinguished from intratumor heterogeneity. No difference in TCR-derived T-cell fraction was observed between the flow cytometry-defined immunotypes IM1 (good prognosis) and IM2 (poor prognosis). TCRbeta sequencing supported higher T cell infiltration in tumors than in uninvolved lung tissue, consistent with immunofluorescence CD3 counts.

The T-cell fraction in tumor and uninvolved lung tissue was obtained from TCR sequencing using the immunoSEQ assay. Per the authors' processing: For survival analysis, patients were divided into high (upper tertile) and low (lower two tertiles) T-cell fraction groups, which were compared by log-rank test. A signed-rank test was used to test differences in T-cell fraction between paired tumor and uninvolved lung samples. The clones in this table, taken by TCRdb from immuneACCESS, are in-frame only. Not every clone is retained; where verified, under half of the shortfall comes from an unresolved V gene, and the cause of the rest is unknown. V, J and clone size reflect that table, while D and trimming were determined from the DNA. For this sample there are about 13,000 clones; 80% to 90% appear just once. Under 25% of the sample comes from the top ten. This clone was picked up one time. No antigen is known for it. Per-base quality was not reported, and no clone a single base away is much larger than it.

V is cut back by 0 bases and J by 4 bases, with 11 bases in the junction unmatched. Per the germline V gene (reference sequence), GTSNPN is the CDR1 and SVGIG is the CDR2. The CDR3 spans 16 residues, from the cysteine through the phenylalanine. This entry keeps only the CDR3 DNA: 48 bases, framed from base 1. The first patient joined ICON in the first half of 2016, and enrollment wrapped up when the last patient was enrolled in 2018. From a subcohort of around 78 patients, fresh tumor and matched uninvolved tissue were collected for in-depth immune analyses, including TCR sequencing. DNA isolated from bulk tissue, without cell sorting, was used for TCR sequencing.

The TCR comes from a human donor with non-small cell lung cancer. The sequencing input was lung tumor tissue. The sequence is built from TRBV30 and TRBJ1-2; the junction holds 7 bases that match TRBD1. The DNA is TGTGCCTGGAGTGTTGACTTACAGGGGTGGGCCTATGGCTACACCTTC. Its protein is CAWSVDLQGWAYGYTF.